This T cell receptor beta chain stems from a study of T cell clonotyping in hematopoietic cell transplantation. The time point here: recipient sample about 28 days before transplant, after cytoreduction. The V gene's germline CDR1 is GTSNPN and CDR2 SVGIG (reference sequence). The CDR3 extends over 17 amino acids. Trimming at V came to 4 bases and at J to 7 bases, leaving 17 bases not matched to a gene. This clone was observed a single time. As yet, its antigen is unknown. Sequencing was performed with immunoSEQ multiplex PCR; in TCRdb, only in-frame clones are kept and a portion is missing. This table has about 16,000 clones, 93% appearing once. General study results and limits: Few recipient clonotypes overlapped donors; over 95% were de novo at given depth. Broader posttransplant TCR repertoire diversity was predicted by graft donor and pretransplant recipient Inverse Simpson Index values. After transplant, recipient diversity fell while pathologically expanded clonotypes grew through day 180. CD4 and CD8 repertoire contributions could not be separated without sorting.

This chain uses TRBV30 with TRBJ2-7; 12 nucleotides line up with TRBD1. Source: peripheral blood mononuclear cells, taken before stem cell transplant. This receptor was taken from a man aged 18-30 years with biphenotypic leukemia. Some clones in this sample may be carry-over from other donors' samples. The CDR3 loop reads CAWTPSGAGTGGGEQYF. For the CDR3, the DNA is TGTGCCTGGACTCCCTCGGGGGCCGGGACAGGGGGCGGAGAGCAGTACTTC.